This T cell receptor (beta chain) was found in a study of cytomegalovirus exposure and HLA in healthy donors. Study outcomes and limitations: Later examination showed HLA-associated TCR beta chains had greater clonal expansion than equally common others. Researchers reportedly found TCR beta sequences accurately predicted most subjects' HLA-A and HLA-B alleles. Published work reported that the classifier diagnosed cytomegalovirus status with high specificity and sensitivity. Altogether, 164 TCR beta chains were recorded as cytomegalovirus-associated.

As to this clone: Its specificity is unknown.

In the PCR, 60 Vbeta and 13 Jbeta primers were used. Data came from immunoSEQ multiplex PCR; TCRdb stores just in-frame clones and leaves some out. Of 120,000 to 150,000 clones listed, approximately 82% are singletons. Losses at the gene ends were 0 bases for V and 7 bases for J; bases not matched to a gene: 7. The germline V gene has CDR1 LGHNA and CDR2 YNFKEQ. The CDR3 covers 17 residues. The sample consisted of PBMCs. The chain has TRBV4-2 and TRBJ2-1; 12 nucleotides agree with TRBD2. This TCR was recovered from a woman between 35 and 50 years old in good health and CMV-seronegative. CDR3 coding DNA: TGTGCCAGCAGCCAAGACCCGACTAGCGGGAGTAAGAATGAGCAGTTCTTC. This sequence encodes CASSQDPTSGSKNEQFF.